This TCR beta chain came from a study of OX40 agonist ivuxolimab in advanced cancers. CDR1 and CDR2 from the germline V gene are MNHEY and SMNVEV (reference sequence). CDR3 length equals 14 residues. Trimming took off 6 bases at V and 1 base at J, with 12 bases between the two ends. Enrollment shut out patients with autoimmune disease history or systemic immunosuppression. Only in-frame clones appear in the TCRdb table, and some are missing; sequencing was by immunoSEQ multiplex PCR. The sample has about 22,000 clones, approximately 88% seen once. This TCR was sampled from an adult with an advanced solid tumor such as melanoma, head and neck, liver or kidney cancer. The source material was CD4+ or CD8+ T cells sorted from blood, sampled in a trial of the OX40 agonist ivuxolimab. The J gene is TRBJ1-1, the V gene TRBV27; possibly TRBD1 for D (5 bases). The CDR3, as DNA: TGTGCCAGCAGCTATGGGACGGCGAACACTGAAGCTTTCTTT. Its protein product is CASSYGTANTEAFF.